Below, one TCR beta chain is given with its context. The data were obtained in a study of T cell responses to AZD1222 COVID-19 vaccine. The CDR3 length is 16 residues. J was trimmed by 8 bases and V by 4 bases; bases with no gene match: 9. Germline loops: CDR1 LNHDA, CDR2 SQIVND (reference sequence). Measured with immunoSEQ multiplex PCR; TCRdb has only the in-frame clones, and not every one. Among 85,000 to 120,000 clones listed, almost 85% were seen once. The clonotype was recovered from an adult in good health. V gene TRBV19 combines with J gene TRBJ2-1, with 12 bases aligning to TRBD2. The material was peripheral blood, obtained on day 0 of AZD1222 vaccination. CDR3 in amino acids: CASSRTSGTQTYEQFF. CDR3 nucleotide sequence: TGTGCCAGTAGTAGGACTAGCGGGACCCAAACTTATGAGCAGTTCTTC.